The T cell receptor beta chain under discussion was sequenced for a study of blood T cell repertoires in COVID-19. Study context: COVID-19 samples collected from the United States, Italy and Spain covered acute and convalescent phases.

As originally analysed: The assay estimated nucleated cells by amplifying reference gene primers. The protocol was immunoSEQ multiplex PCR, while the TCRdb copy is restricted to in-frame clones and leaves out a portion. That table supplies the V and J calls and clone size; D and trimming were determined from the DNA. The profile covers around 35,000 clones, with approximately 86% appearing a single time and around 57% taken by the ten largest. This sequence originates from a man in his 70s with acute or convalescent COVID-19. Material for sequencing was peripheral blood.

The CDR3, as DNA: TGTGCCAGCAGTGGGCCAGGGCCGGCTTTCTTT. It specifies CASSGPGPAFF. The V call is TRBV25-1, the J call TRBJ1-1, with a tentative D call TRBD1 (5 bases). Germline values: CDR1 MGHDK, CDR2 SYGVNS. The CDR3 has 11 amino acids. Deletions cut 4 bases from V and 11 bases from J, with 11 bases between.